These 2 T cell receptor beta chains were all obtained from the same sample, sequenced in a study of OX40 agonist ivuxolimab in advanced cancers. Clones were sequenced by immunoSEQ multiplex PCR, and TCRdb holds only the in-frame ones, with some missing. The sample yields fewer than 55,000 clones, approximately 80% seen once. The material sequenced was CD4+ or CD8+ T cells sorted from blood, taken in a trial of the OX40 agonist ivuxolimab. These receptors all come from an adult with an advanced solid tumor such as melanoma, head and neck, liver or kidney cancer.

The CDR3 bases are TGTGCCAGCACCCCCCAGGACAGGTTCGACGAGCAGTACTTC. This translates into CASTPQDRFDEQYF. This chain links TRBV5-6 with TRBJ2-7, with 7 bases matching TRBD1. This CDR3 has 14 amino acids. Per the germline V gene, CDR1 is SGHDT and CDR2 is YYEEEE. V trimming: 6 bases; J trimming: 5 bases; junction bases outside the gene matches: 11.

The chain combines TRBV19 with TRBJ1-1; weak D call: TRBD1 (5 bases). With 5 bases removed from V and 7 bases from J, the gap between germline ends came to 8 bases. This CDR3 comprises 11 residues. The germline CDR1 and CDR2 sequences are LNHDA and SQIVND (reference sequence). The CDR3 DNA reads as TGTGCCAGTAGTCGGAGGGGTGAAGCTTTCTTT. Translating gives CASSRRGEAFF.